The present T cell receptor (beta chain) was sequenced within a study of shared clonotypes between healthy human individuals. Positively selected for CCR7, the CD45RO-negative cells used as naive CD8 cells excluded terminally differentiated effector memory CD45RA+ cells. The data were produced by immunoSEQ multiplex PCR, yet TCRdb's version contains in-frame clones alone and is incomplete. In the table there are roughly 570,000 clones, roughly 98% of which are singletons. This TCR was sampled from a man aged 25 to 40 in good health. Sequenced sample: naive CD8+ T cells sorted from blood.

The CDR3: CSVQLVSAYEQYF. For the CDR3, the DNA is TGCAGCGTACAACTAGTTTCGGCCTACGAGCAGTACTTC. The chain couples TRBV29-1 to TRBJ2-7; possibly TRBD2 for D (5 bases). Germline CDR1 is SQVTM and CDR2 is ANQGSEA. V lost 6 bases to trimming and J lost 2 bases, with 14 bases between them. This CDR3 has 13 residues.